The TCR beta chain described here comes from a study of technical replicates of blood from a few donors. This table comes from immunoSEQ multiplex PCR, and its TCRdb copy is limited to in-frame clones, with some not included. The profile shows about 98,000 clones, nearly 97% of them singletons. Germline assignment: CDR1 SEHNR and CDR2 FQNEAQ (reference sequence). This CDR3 is built from 16 residues. V shed 0 bases and J 5 bases; nucleotides not matched to a gene: 8. This rearrangement joins TRBV7-9 to TRBJ1-2, with 8 bases that match TRBD1. What was sequenced was T cells isolated from PBMCs. The receptor comes from a human donor in good health. For the CDR3, the DNA is TGTGCCAGCAGCTTAGCCCGGGACAGGTCCCGGTATGGCTACACCTTC. Translating it yields CASSLARDRSRYGYTF.